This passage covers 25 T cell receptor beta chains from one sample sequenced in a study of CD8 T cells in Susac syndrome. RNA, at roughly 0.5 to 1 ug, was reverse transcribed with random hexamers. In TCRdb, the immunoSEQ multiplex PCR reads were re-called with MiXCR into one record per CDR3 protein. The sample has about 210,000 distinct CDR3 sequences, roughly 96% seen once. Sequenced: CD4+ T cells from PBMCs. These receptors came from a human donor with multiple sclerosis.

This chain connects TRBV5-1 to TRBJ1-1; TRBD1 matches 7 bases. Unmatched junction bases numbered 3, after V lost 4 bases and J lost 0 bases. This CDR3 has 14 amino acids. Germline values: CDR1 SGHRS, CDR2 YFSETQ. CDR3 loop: CASSPGQMNTEAFF. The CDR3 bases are TGCGCCAGCAGCCCGGGACAGATGAACACTGAAGCTTTCTTT.

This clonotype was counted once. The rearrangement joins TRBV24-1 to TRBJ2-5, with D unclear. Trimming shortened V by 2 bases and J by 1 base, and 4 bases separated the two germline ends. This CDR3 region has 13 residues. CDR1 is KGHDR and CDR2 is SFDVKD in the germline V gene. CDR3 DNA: TGTGCCACCAGTGATTCCTTCCAAGAGACCCAGTACTTC. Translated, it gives CATSDSFQETQYF.

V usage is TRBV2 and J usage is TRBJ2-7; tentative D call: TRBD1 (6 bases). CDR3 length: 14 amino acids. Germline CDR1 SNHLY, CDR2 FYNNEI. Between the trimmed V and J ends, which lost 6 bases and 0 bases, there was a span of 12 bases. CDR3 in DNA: TGTGCCAGCAGCCACGGACAGTCCTCCTACGAGCAGTACTTC. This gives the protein CASSHGQSSYEQYF.

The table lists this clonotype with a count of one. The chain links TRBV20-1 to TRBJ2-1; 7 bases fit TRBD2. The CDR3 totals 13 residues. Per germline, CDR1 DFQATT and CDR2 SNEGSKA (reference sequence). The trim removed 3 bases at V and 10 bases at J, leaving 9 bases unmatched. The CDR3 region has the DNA TGCAGTGCTAGCAGATGGCTAGCGGACGAGCAGTTCTTC. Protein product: CSASRWLADEQFF.

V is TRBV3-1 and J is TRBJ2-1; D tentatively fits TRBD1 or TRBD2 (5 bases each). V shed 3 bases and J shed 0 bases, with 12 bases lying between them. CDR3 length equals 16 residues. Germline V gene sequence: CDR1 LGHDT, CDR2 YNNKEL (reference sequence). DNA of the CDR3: TGTGCCAGCAGCCAGGCCGCAGGGAGCTCCTACAATGAGCAGTTCTTC. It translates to CASSQAAGSSYNEQFF.

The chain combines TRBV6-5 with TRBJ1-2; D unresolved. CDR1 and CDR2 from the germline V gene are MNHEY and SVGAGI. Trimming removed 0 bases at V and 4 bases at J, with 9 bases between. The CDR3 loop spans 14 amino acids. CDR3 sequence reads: CASSYSSRGYGYTF. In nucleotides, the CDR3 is TGTGCCAGCAGTTACTCATCGCGGGGCTATGGCTACACCTTC.

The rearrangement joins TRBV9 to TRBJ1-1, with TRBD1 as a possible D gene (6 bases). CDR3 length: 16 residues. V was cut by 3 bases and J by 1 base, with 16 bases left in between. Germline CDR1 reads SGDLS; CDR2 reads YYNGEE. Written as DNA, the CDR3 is TGTGCCAGCAGCGCACAGGGTATAGGGGCGAACACTGAAGCTTTCTTT. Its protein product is CASSAQGIGANTEAFF.

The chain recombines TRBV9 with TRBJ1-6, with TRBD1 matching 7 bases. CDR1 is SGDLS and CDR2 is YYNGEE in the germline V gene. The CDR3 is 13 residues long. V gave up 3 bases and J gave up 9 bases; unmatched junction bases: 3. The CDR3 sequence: CASSGQGSSPLHF. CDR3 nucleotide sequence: TGTGCCAGCAGCGGACAGGGTAGTTCACCCCTCCACTTT.

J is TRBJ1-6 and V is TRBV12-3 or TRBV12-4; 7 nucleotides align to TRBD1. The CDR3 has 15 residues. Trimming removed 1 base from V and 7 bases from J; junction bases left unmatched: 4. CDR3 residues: CASSLDDRANSPLHF. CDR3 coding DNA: TGTGCCAGCAGTTTAGACGACAGGGCAAATTCACCCCTCCACTTT.

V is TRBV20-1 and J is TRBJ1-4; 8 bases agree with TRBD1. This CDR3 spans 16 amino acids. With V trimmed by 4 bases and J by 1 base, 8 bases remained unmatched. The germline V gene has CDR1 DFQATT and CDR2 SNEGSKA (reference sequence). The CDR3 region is CSAIRGQGITNEKLFF. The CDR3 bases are TGCAGTGCTATCAGAGGACAGGGTATAACTAATGAAAAACTGTTTTTT.

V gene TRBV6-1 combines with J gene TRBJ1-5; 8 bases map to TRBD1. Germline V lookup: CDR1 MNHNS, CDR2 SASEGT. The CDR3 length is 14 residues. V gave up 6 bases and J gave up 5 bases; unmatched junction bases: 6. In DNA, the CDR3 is TGTGCCAGCAGCCCCGACAGGGGATATCAGCCCCAGCATTTT. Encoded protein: CASSPDRGYQPQHF.

CDR3 nucleotide sequence: TGTGCCAGCAGTGGAGACAGGGGTACCGGGGAGCTGTTTTTT. Amino acids: CASSGDRGTGELFF. The rearrangement uses TRBV2 and TRBJ2-2; 8 nucleotides match TRBD1. J gave up 5 bases and V 4 bases, and 3 bases lay outside the gene matches. Germline assignment: CDR1 SNHLY and CDR2 FYNNEI. CDR3 length equals 14 residues.

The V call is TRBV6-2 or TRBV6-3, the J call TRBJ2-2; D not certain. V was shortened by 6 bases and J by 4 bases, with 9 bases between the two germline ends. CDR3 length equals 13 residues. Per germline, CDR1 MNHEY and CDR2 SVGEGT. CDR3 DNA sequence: TGTGCCAGCAGCCAAGGGTCCACCGGGGAGCTGTTTTTT. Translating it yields CASSQGSTGELFF.

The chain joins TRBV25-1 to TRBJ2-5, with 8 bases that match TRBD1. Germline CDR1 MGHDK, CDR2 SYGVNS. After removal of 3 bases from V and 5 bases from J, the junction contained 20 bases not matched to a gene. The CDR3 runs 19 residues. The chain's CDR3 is CASSDSESPRGLPWETQYF. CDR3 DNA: TGTGCCAGCAGTGACTCGGAGAGTCCCAGGGGGCTACCTTGGGAGACCCAGTACTTC.

CDR3 amino acids: CASSESRGMGEKLFF. The CDR3 DNA reads TGTGCCAGCAGTGAATCCAGGGGAATGGGCGAAAAACTGTTTTTT. The chain employs TRBV12-3 or TRBV12-4 and TRBJ1-4; TRBD1 is a possible D gene (6 bases). The CDR3 length is 15 residues. V lost 5 bases, J lost 8 bases, and 18 bases lay in between.

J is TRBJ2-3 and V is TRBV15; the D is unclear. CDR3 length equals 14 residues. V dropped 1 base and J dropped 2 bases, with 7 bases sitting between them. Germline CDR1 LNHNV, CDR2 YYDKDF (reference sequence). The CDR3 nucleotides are TGTGCCACCAGCAGAGTTCGGTCCACAGATACGCAGTATTTT. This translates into CATSRVRSTDTQYF.

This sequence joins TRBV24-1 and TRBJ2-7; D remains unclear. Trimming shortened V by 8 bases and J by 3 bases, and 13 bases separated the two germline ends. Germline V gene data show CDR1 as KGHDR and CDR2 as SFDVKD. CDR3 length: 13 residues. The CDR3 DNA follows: TGTGCCACCACCCGAAGACTGAACTACGAGCAGTACTTC. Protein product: CATTRRLNYEQYF.

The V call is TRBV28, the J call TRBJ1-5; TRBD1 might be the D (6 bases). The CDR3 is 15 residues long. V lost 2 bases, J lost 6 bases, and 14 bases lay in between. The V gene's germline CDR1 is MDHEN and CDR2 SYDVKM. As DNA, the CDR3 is TGTGCCAGCAGTTTAGAGGGGGAGGGGGTTCAGCCCCAGCATTTT. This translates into CASSLEGEGVQPQHF.

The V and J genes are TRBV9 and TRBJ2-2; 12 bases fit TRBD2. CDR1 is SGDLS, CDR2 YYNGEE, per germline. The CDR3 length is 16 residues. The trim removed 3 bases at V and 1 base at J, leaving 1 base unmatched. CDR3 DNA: TGTGCCAGCAGCGCTAGCGGGAGGGGGAACACCGGGGAGCTGTTTTTT. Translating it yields CASSASGRGNTGELFF.

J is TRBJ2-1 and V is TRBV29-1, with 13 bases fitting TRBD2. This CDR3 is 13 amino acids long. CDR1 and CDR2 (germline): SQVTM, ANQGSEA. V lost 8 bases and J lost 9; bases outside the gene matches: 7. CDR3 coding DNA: TGCAGCCGAGGACTAGCGGGAGTCGGTGAGCAGTTCTTC. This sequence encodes CSRGLAGVGEQFF.

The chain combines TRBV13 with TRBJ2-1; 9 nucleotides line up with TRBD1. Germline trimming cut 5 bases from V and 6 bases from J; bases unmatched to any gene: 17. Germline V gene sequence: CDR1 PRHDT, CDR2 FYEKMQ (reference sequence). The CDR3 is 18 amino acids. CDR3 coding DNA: TGTGCCAGCAGCCACGAGGGACCCGGGACAGGGTTCATCAATGAGCAGTTCTTC. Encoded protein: CASSHEGPGTGFINEQFF.

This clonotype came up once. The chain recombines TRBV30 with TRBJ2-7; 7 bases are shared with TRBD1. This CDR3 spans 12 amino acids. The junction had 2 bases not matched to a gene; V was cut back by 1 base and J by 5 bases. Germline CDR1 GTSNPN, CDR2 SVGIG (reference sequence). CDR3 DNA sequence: TGTGCCTGGAGTGACAGGGGAAACGAGCAGTACTTC. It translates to CAWSDRGNEQYF.

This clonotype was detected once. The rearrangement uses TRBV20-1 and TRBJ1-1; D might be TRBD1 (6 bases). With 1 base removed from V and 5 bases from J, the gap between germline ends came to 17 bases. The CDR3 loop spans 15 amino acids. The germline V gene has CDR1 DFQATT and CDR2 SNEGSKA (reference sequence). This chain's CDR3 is CSARGPTVGATEAFF. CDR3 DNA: TGCAGTGCTAGAGGGCCAACGGTGGGGGCTACTGAAGCTTTCTTT.

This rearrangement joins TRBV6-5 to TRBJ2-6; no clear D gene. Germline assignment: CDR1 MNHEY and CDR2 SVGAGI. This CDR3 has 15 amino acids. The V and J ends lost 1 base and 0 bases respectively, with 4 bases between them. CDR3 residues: CASSYFNSGANVLTF. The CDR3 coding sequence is TGTGCCAGCAGTTACTTTAACTCTGGGGCCAACGTCCTGACTTTC.

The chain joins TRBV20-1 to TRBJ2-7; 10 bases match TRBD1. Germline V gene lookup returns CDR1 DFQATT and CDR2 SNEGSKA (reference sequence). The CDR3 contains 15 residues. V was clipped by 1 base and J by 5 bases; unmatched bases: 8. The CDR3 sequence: CSARVAGQGLHEQYF. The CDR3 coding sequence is TGCAGTGCTAGAGTGGCGGGACAGGGGCTCCACGAGCAGTACTTC.